This record concerns one TCR beta chain sequence. What it recognizes is unknown. TCRdb re-derived calls from the reads in MiXCR, one entry per CDR3 protein. Of about 320,000 distinct CDR3 sequences in the sample, more than 8% were seen once. The sample is drawn from a study of T cell repertoires in cytomegalovirus infection. About the research overall: Indicated by public TCR beta signatures were CMV infection and matching HLA type. The study's findings and limits: Cumulative frequency (of public TCR beta family members) identified carriers of CMV plus the relevant HLA. In two of eight donors, the top clonotype was HLA-C-restricted CMV-specific.

The V and J ends lost 1 base and 10 bases respectively, with 6 bases between them. CDR1 and CDR2 (germline): SGDLS, YYNGEE. The CDR3 length is 12 residues. This TCR was recovered from a human donor in good health (CMV status not recorded). Some clones in this sample may be carry-over from other donors' samples. The V gene is TRBV9, the J gene TRBJ1-6; D is unresolved. The sample comprised PBMCs. CDR3 protein: CASSVRRSPLHF. For the CDR3, the DNA is TGTGCCAGCAGCGTACGTCGCTCACCCCTCCACTTT.